A single sample is the source of the 30 T cell receptor beta chains below, sequenced in a study of T cell repertoires in cytomegalovirus infection. MiXCR, run by TCRdb on the reads, gives a single entry per CDR3 protein. The data show some 600,000 distinct CDR3 sequences, around 24% seen once. The sample was CD8+ T cells from PBMCs. These receptors originate from a human donor in good health (CMV status not recorded). Some clones in this sample may be carry-over from other donors' samples.

This chain links TRBV29-1 with TRBJ1-2; no firm D call. V was pared by 1 base and J by 8 bases, with 8 bases between. Germline assignment: CDR1 SQVTM and CDR2 ANQGSEA. This CDR3 is built from 11 residues. The CDR3 loop is CSVEAREGYTF. CDR3 nucleotide sequence: TGCAGCGTTGAAGCTAGGGAAGGCTACACCTTC. Based on the CDR3 plus reference TRBV29-1 and TRBJ1-2, the full variable domain is SAVISQKPSRDICQRGTSLTIQCQVDSQVTMMFWYRQQPGQSLTLIATANQGSEATYESGFVIDKFPISRPNLTFSTLTVSNMSPEDSSIYLCSVEAREGYTFGSGTRLTVV.

The rearrangement uses TRBV10-3 and TRBJ2-7; D is possibly TRBD1 (6 bases). With 5 bases removed from V and 4 bases from J, the gap between germline ends came to 27 bases. The CDR3 contains 18 residues. Germline CDR1 is ENHRY and CDR2 is SYGVKD. The CDR3, as DNA: TGTGCCATCAGTAAGCGAGTCGATCACAGGGAAGAGGTGTACGAGCAGTACTTC. This gives the protein CAISKRVDHREEVYEQYF.

The chain is built from TRBV6-6 and TRBJ2-1; TRBD1 matches at 9 bases. The trim removed 6 bases at V and 6 bases at J, leaving 6 bases unmatched. This CDR3 comprises 14 residues. In germline, CDR1 is MNHNY, CDR2 SVGAGI (reference sequence). The CDR3 sequence is CASRTADRGNEQFF. CDR3 nucleotide sequence: TGTGCCAGCAGGACAGCGGACAGGGGCAATGAGCAGTTCTTC.

The V and J genes are TRBV5-6 and TRBJ1-4; TRBD1 matches at 8 bases. V lost 1 base and J lost 5; bases outside the gene matches: 1. The CDR3 is 14 residues long. Germline V lookup: CDR1 SGHDT, CDR2 YYEEEE. CDR3 protein: CASSLRQGNEKLFF. CDR3 coding DNA: TGTGCCAGCAGCTTGCGACAGGGGAATGAAAAACTGTTTTTT.

V and J are TRBV29-1 and TRBJ2-3; 7 nucleotides match TRBD2. Germline trimming cut 5 bases from V and 1 base from J; bases unmatched to any gene: 0. Germline V gene sequence: CDR1 SQVTM, CDR2 ANQGSEA. The CDR3 loop spans 12 amino acids. In nucleotides, the CDR3 is TGCAGCGTTAGCGGGGGCACAGATACGCAGTATTTT. This gives the protein CSVSGGTDTQYF.

A remark on this clonotype: A much larger clone is a single base away; this may be a read error. The V call is TRBV7-2, the J call TRBJ2-1; 7 bases match TRBD1. The junction had 3 bases not matched to a gene; V was cut back by 10 bases and J by 9 bases. The CDR3 runs 10 residues. CDR1 is SGHTA, CDR2 FQGNSA, per germline. The CDR3 loop reads CANRGFEQFF. CDR3 nucleotides: TGTGCCAACAGGGGATTTGAGCAGTTCTTC. The full variable domain, in which reference TRBV7-2 and TRBJ2-1 provide the parts outside the CDR3, is GAGVSQSPSNKVTEKGKDVELRCDPISGHTALYWYRQSLGQGLEFLIYFQGNSAPDKSGLPSDRFSAERTGGSVSTLTIQRTQQEDSAVYLCANRGFEQFFGPGTRLTVL.

In this sample, this clonotype turned up a few times. The gene calls are TRBV14 and TRBJ2-7; D call uncertain. The germline V gene encodes CDR1 SGHDN and CDR2 FVKESK. The CDR3 runs 13 residues. V lost 3 bases and J lost 0, with 6 bases in between. The CDR3 here is CASSHPSSYEQYV. CDR3 DNA: TGTGCCAGCAGCCATCCGAGCTCCTACGAGCAGTACGTC.

The chain combines TRBV20-1 with TRBJ2-1; D is undetermined. V lost 5 bases and J lost 2, with 4 bases in between. There are 11 residues in the CDR3. The V gene's germline CDR1 is DFQATT and CDR2 SNEGSKA (reference sequence). This CDR3 reads CSAYPYNEQFF. The CDR3 DNA sequence: TGCAGTGCTTACCCCTACAATGAGCAGTTCTTC.

This clonotype was counted a few times. The chain couples TRBV20-1 to TRBJ1-4, with 9 bases aligning to TRBD1. Germline V gives CDR1 DFQATT, CDR2 SNEGSKA (reference sequence). The junction had 4 bases not matched to a gene; V was cut back by 0 bases and J by 2 bases. The CDR3 spans 16 residues. CDR3 region: CSARDLGTGTNEKLFF. In DNA form, the CDR3 reads TGCAGTGCTAGAGATCTTGGGACAGGGACTAATGAAAAACTGTTTTTT.

V is TRBV28 and J is TRBJ2-3, with 12 nucleotides matching TRBD2. J was trimmed by 6 bases and V by 3 bases; bases with no gene match: 7. The CDR3 runs 16 residues. Germline V gene data show CDR1 as MDHEN and CDR2 as SYDVKM. The CDR3 loop reads CASSFPSGGAFDTQYF. For the CDR3, the DNA is TGTGCCAGCAGTTTCCCTAGCGGGGGGGCCTTCGATACGCAGTATTTT.

This clonotype was found many times. The gene calls are TRBV28 and TRBJ2-7, with a possible D match to TRBD2 (6 bases). Germline V CDR1 and CDR2: MDHEN, SYDVKM. CDR3 size: 15 residues. The V end lost 5 bases, the J end lost 7 bases, and 21 bases lay between the germline ends. The CDR3 loop is CASSVRGPPGVEQYV. CDR3 nucleotides: TGTGCCAGCAGTGTCCGCGGACCGCCGGGGGTAGAGCAGTACGTC.

The V call is TRBV4-3, the J call TRBJ2-1; the D gene could be TRBD1 or TRBD2 (5 bases each). V was shortened by 4 bases and J by 9 bases, with 28 bases between the two germline ends. The CDR3 is made up of 18 amino acids. Germline assignment: CDR1 LGHNA and CDR2 YSLEER. The CDR3 sequence is CASSLYLFQGGGSSEQFF. The CDR3 DNA follows: TGCGCCAGCAGCCTCTACCTCTTTCAGGGCGGAGGTTCGAGTGAGCAGTTCTTC.

This clonotype was counted between two and nine times. The chain has TRBV19 and TRBJ1-2; D unresolved. The germline V gene has CDR1 LNHDA and CDR2 SQIVND (reference sequence). Trimming pared 1 base from V and 6 bases from J, leaving 9 bases between. This CDR3 has 13 amino acids. CDR3 protein: CASSIVSGDGYTF. In DNA, the CDR3 is TGTGCCAGTAGTATAGTTTCTGGGGATGGCTACACCTTC.

The table lists this clonotype with many counts. The rearrangement links TRBV7-9 to TRBJ1-1; no definite D call. The CDR3 has 13 residues. With 5 bases removed from V and 0 bases from J, the gap between germline ends came to 7 bases. Germline CDR1 and CDR2: SEHNR and FQNEAQ (reference sequence). The CDR3 loop reads CASSGGLNTEAFF. The DNA of the CDR3 is TGTGCCAGCAGCGGAGGGCTGAACACTGAAGCTTTCTTT.

The chain couples TRBV27 to TRBJ2-1; a weak D match, TRBD1 (5 bases). CDR1 is MNHEY and CDR2 is SMNVEV in the germline V gene (reference sequence). The CDR3 is 15 residues long. V was trimmed by 5 bases and J by 1 base, leaving 12 bases between them. CDR3 in amino acids: CASSPDMGSYNEQFF. The DNA of the CDR3 is TGTGCCAGCAGTCCGGACATGGGTTCCTACAATGAGCAGTTCTTC.

This clonotype was observed a handful of times. The V gene is TRBV12-5, the J gene TRBJ1-2; 8 positions agree with TRBD1. Germline CDR1 and CDR2: LGHNT and FRNRAP. This CDR3 region has 15 residues. Germline trimming cut 2 bases from V and 4 bases from J; bases unmatched to any gene: 6. The CDR3 sequence is CASGLFQGAGYGYTF. CDR3 sequence (DNA): TGTGCTAGTGGTTTGTTCCAGGGGGCTGGCTATGGCTACACCTTC.

In this sample, this clonotype turned up once. V usage is TRBV19 and J usage is TRBJ2-1; TRBD2 agrees at 7 bases. V gave up 6 bases and J gave up 2 bases; unmatched junction bases: 7. CDR3 length: 15 residues. From germline, CDR1 is LNHDA and CDR2 SQIVND (reference sequence). The CDR3 is CASSLAGSTYNEQFF. CDR3 DNA sequence: TGTGCCAGTAGCTTAGCGGGCTCTACCTACAATGAGCAGTTCTTC.

The sample holds a few counts of this clonotype. The V and J genes are TRBV29-1 and TRBJ2-2, with D perhaps assigned TRBD1 or TRBD2 (5 bases each). CDR1 is SQVTM, CDR2 ANQGSEA, per germline. The CDR3 is made up of 13 amino acids. V shed 7 bases and J shed 1 base, with 10 bases lying between them. Written as DNA, the CDR3 is TGCAGCGGGGGGACGGAGAACACCGGGGAGCTGTTTTTT. Protein sequence: CSGGTENTGELFF.

Regarding this clonotype: At one boundary the junction diverges from the germline segment, which might be a read error. The V gene is TRBV6-4, the J gene TRBJ2-5; 8 bases map to TRBD1. The CDR3 sequence is 15 residues long. Germline V gene data show CDR1 as MRHNA and CDR2 as SNTAGT. CDR3 residues: CANSDFRGPQETQYF. CDR3 coding DNA: TGTGCCAACAGTGACTTCAGGGGGCCTCAAGAGACCCAGTACTTC.

This clonotype showed up just a few times. The CDR3 sequence is CASSLDPAGSQFF. The CDR3 DNA is TGTGCCAGCAGCTTAGATCCAGCGGGGAGCCAGTTCTTC. V usage is TRBV11-3 and J usage is TRBJ2-1; 7 bases align to TRBD2. Germline assignment: CDR1 SGHNT and CDR2 YENEEA. The CDR3 has 13 amino acids. The V segment lost 0 bases and the J segment 13 bases; nucleotides outside the gene matches: 6.

The chain combines TRBV9 with TRBJ2-2, with D hard to call. This CDR3 region has 15 residues. The V gene lost 4 bases and the J gene lost 7 bases, with 17 bases spanning the gap. The germline V gene encodes CDR1 SGDLS and CDR2 YYNGEE. This CDR3 is CASSPRATPSGELFF. CDR3 nucleotide sequence: TGTGCCAGCAGCCCCCGAGCCACACCTAGCGGGGAGCTGTTTTTT. The variable domain in full, with the rest retrieved from reference TRBV9 and TRBJ2-2, is DSGVTQTPKHLITATGQRVTLRCSPRSGDLSVYWYQQSLDQGLQFLIQYYNGEERAKGNILERFSAQQFPDLHSELNLSSLELGDSALYFCASSPRATPSGELFFGEGSRLTVL.

The sample holds a few counts of this clonotype. The chain combines TRBV20-1 with TRBJ2-3, with D possibly TRBD2 on 6 matching bases. V was cut by 4 bases and J by 5 bases, with 16 bases left in between. CDR3 length: 14 amino acids. CDR1 DFQATT and CDR2 SNEGSKA come from the germline V gene (reference sequence). CDR3 region: CSATGGAAIDTQYF. The CDR3 region has the DNA TGCAGTGCTACAGGAGGGGCCGCCATAGATACGCAGTATTTT.

This clonotype has just a few counts. The chain uses TRBV15 and TRBJ2-7, with 7 bases that match TRBD2. V gave up 0 bases and J gave up 2 bases; unmatched junction bases: 1. CDR1 and CDR2 (germline): LNHNV, YYDKDF (reference sequence). The CDR3 runs 14 residues. CDR3 sequence reads: CATSRDRGAYEQYV. Here the CDR3 DNA reads TGTGCCACCAGCAGAGATCGGGGGGCCTACGAGCAGTACGTC.

This rearrangement joins TRBV7-6 to TRBJ2-2, with 12 bases that match TRBD2. The J segment lost 3 bases and the V segment lost 4 bases, leaving 6 bases of the junction unmatched. The CDR3 is 17 amino acids. Germline-derived CDR1 and CDR2 are SGHVS and FNYEAQ. CDR3 in DNA: TGTGCCAGCAGCTCTTCTAGCGGGGGGGCTTACACCGGGGAGCTGTTTTTT. Translating it yields CASSSSSGGAYTGELFF.

The rearrangement links TRBV28 to TRBJ2-3; D is undetermined. Germline CDR1 is MDHEN and CDR2 is SYDVKM. CDR3 length: 14 amino acids. The germline V and J ends were trimmed by 6 bases and 2 bases, with 12 bases remaining between them. The CDR3 is CASRFEALTDTQYF. CDR3 bases: TGTGCCAGCAGGTTCGAGGCCCTCACAGATACGCAGTATTTT.

The chain carries TRBV11-2 and TRBJ2-2, with D tentatively TRBD2 (6 bases). In germline, CDR1 is SGHAT, CDR2 FQNNGV. This CDR3 comprises 13 residues. V lost 7 bases, J lost 6 bases, and 12 bases lay in between. The CDR3 loop is CASNPPGAGELFF. The CDR3 bases are TGTGCCAGCAACCCACCGGGGGCCGGGGAGCTGTTTTTT. The variable domain in full, with the rest retrieved from reference TRBV11-2 and TRBJ2-2, is EAGVAQSPRYKIIEKRQSVAFWCNPISGHATLYWYQQILGQGPKLLIQFQNNGVVDDSQLPKDRFSAERLKGVDSTLKIQPAKLEDSAVYLCASNPPGAGELFFGEGSRLTVL.

This clonotype was seen a few times. J is TRBJ2-7 and V is TRBV5-6; a weak D match, TRBD2 (5 bases). This CDR3 contains 14 residues. The ends were cut back, 0 bases at V and 2 bases at J, with 9 bases in the middle. The V gene's germline CDR1 is SGHDT and CDR2 YYEEEE. Here the CDR3 reads CASSLDATTYEQYV. The CDR3 DNA follows: TGTGCCAGCAGCTTGGATGCGACTACCTACGAGCAGTACGTC.

This clonotype was seen ten or more times. This chain connects TRBV7-8 to TRBJ2-3; TRBD2 aligns across 7 bases. With V trimmed by 0 bases and J by 6 bases, 9 bases remained unmatched. The CDR3 has 16 amino acids. Germline V CDR1 and CDR2: SGHVS, FQNEAQ. For the CDR3, the DNA is TGTGCCAGCAGCTTAGCTGGCGGGGGTACTGTCGATACGCAGTATTTT. Amino acids: CASSLAGGGTVDTQYF. Combining the CDR3 with reference TRBV7-8 and TRBJ2-3 gives the whole variable domain GAGVSQSPRYKVAKRGQDVALRCDPISGHVSLFWYQQALGQGPEFLTYFQNEAQLDKSGLPSDRFFAERPEGSVSTLKIQRTQQEDSAVYLCASSLAGGGTVDTQYFGPGTRLTVL.

There are many counts of this clonotype. The J gene is TRBJ1-2, the V gene TRBV7-2; D perhaps matches TRBD1 (6 bases). The V end lost 3 bases, the J end lost 7 bases, and 12 bases lay between the germline ends. Germline CDR1 is SGHTA and CDR2 is FQGNSA. This CDR3 region has 13 residues. CDR3 in amino acids: CASSFSGVSGYTF. The CDR3 region has the DNA TGTGCCAGCAGCTTCTCAGGGGTATCTGGCTACACCTTC.

This clonotype was seen many times. J is TRBJ2-1 and V is TRBV11-1; D gene unclear. Per germline, CDR1 SGHAT and CDR2 FQDESV (reference sequence). The germline V and J ends were trimmed by 2 bases and 9 bases, with 8 bases remaining between them. The length of the CDR3 is 12 residues. CDR3 coding DNA: TGTGCCAGCAGCTTAAGGATCGGTGAGCAGTTCTTC. This codes for CASSLRIGEQFF.